A selection of T cell receptor beta chains follows, all from one sample in a study of blood T cell repertoires in COVID-19. Measured with immunoSEQ multiplex PCR; TCRdb has only the in-frame clones, and not every one. Of about 280,000 clones in the sample, around 90% are singletons; the top ten hold around 2.2%. Sequencing used peripheral blood. The receptors stem from a woman between 50 and 59 years old who had recovered from COVID-19. The CDR3 runs from the conserved cysteine through the conserved F or W. Fields, in order: V gene, clone size, D gene, J gene, CDR3 protein, CDR3 DNA. The D gene is left open where the match is weak. Clone size appears in some rows only: once, few, many, or a class for an expanded clone.

TRBV15	.	.	TRBJ2-7	CATSGITAKGEQYF	TGTGCCACCAGCGGAATTACGGCGAAGGGGGAGCAGTACTTC
TRBV9	once	.	TRBJ2-1	CASSPWTGRDEQFF	TGTGCCAGCAGCCCATGGACAGGGAGGGATGAGCAGTTCTTC
TRBV2	.	.	TRBJ2-5	CASSEVGGETQYF	TGTGCCAGCAGTGAAGTGGGCGGGGAGACCCAGTACTTC
TRBV5-1	.	TRBD1	TRBJ2-7	CASSSRQGILHEQYF	TGCGCCAGCAGCTCCCGACAGGGGATCCTCCACGAGCAGTACTTC
TRBV5-4	.	TRBD1	TRBJ1-1	CASSLGDRRTEAFF	TGTGCCAGCAGCTTGGGGGACAGGAGGACTGAAGCTTTCTTT
TRBV21-1	.	.	TRBJ2-7	CASSKTSAGESYEQYF	TGTGCCAGCAGCAAAACGAGCGCGGGAGAGTCCTACGAGCAGTACTTC
TRBV19	.	TRBD1	TRBJ1-1	CASSAGQGRNTEAFF	TGTGCCAGTAGTGCCGGACAGGGCCGGAACACTGAAGCTTTCTTT
TRBV10-3	.	.	TRBJ1-1	CAISPGRHGEAFF	TGTGCCATCAGTCCAGGGCGTCACGGTGAAGCTTTCTTT
TRBV27	.	.	TRBJ2-2	CASSKASSANTGELFF	TGTGCCAGCAGCAAAGCGAGTTCCGCCAACACCGGGGAGCTGTTTTTT
TRBV7-2	.	.	TRBJ2-7	CASSLRRDYEQYF	TGTGCCAGCAGCTTAAGGCGGGACTACGAGCAGTACTTC
TRBV6-5	few	.	TRBJ1-4	CASSSTATNEKLFF	TGTGCCAGCAGCTCCACAGCAACTAATGAAAAACTGTTTTTT
TRBV7-3	.	.	TRBJ2-1	CASSLIGGLSSEQFF	TGTGCCAGCAGCTTAATTGGGGGGTTGAGCAGCGAGCAATTCTTC
TRBV5-6	.	TRBD1	TRBJ1-1	CASSEVTGGTEAFF	TGTGCCAGCAGCGAGGTGACAGGGGGCACTGAAGCTTTCTTT
TRBV9	.	.	TRBJ1-4	CASSVEPTGRGEAF	TGTGCCAGCAGCGTAGAGCCAACAGGACGGGGGGAGGCTTTT
TRBV6-1	.	TRBD1	TRBJ1-6	CASRGQGANSPLHF	TGTGCCAGCAGGGGACAGGGGGCGAATTCACCCCTCCACTTT
TRBV4-2	few	.	TRBJ2-7	CASSQESGSRQQYF	TGTGCCAGCAGCCAAGAAAGCGGCAGCCGCCAGCAGTACTTC
TRBV7-8	.	.	TRBJ1-5	CASSLRRVDQPQHF	TGTGCCAGCAGCTTGAGGAGGGTGGATCAGCCCCAGCATTTT
TRBV19	.	TRBD2	TRBJ2-1	CASTQGLAGVRSSYNEQFF	TGTGCCAGTACTCAAGGACTAGCGGGGGTTAGGAGCTCCTACAATGAGCAGTTCTTC
TRBV7-2	.	TRBD2	TRBJ2-1	CASLGNGRAGNEQFF	TGTGCCAGCCTTGGGAACGGGAGGGCGGGCAATGAGCAGTTCTTC
TRBV11-2	.	TRBD1	TRBJ1-1	CASSLWTGPSRITEAFF	TGTGCCAGCAGCTTGTGGACAGGCCCATCCAGGATCACTGAAGCTTTCTTT
TRBV6-6	.	.	TRBJ2-1	CASSRGSSYNEQFF	TGTGCCAGCAGCCGGGGAAGCTCCTACAATGAGCAGTTCTTC
TRBV20-1	.	TRBD2	TRBJ2-3	CSASPQRGLPTDTQYF	TGCAGTGCTAGTCCTCAGCGGGGGCTCCCCACAGATACGCAGTATTTT
TRBV30	.	TRBD2	TRBJ2-1	CACGTSFHQGQFF	TGTGCCTGTGGGACTAGTTTTCACCAGGGGCAGTTCTTC
TRBV9	.	.	TRBJ1-1	CASSPHQGTMNTEAFF	TGTGCCAGCAGCCCGCATCAGGGGACCATGAACACTGAAGCTTTCTTT
TRBV9	.	.	TRBJ2-3	CASSADSKDTQYF	TGTGCCAGCAGCGCGGACAGTAAAGATACGCAGTATTTT
TRBV7-9	.	TRBD1	TRBJ2-3	CASSPTGGYTDTQYF	TGTGCCAGCAGCCCCACAGGGGGCTACACAGATACGCAGTATTTT
TRBV5-4	once	.	TRBJ1-6	CASSLRLSNNSPLHF	TGTGCCAGCAGCCTGCGCCTCTCGAATAATTCACCCCTCCACTTT
TRBV4-3	.	TRBD2	TRBJ2-1	CASSQVAGTSGRLNEQFF	TGCGCCAGCAGCCAAGTGGCCGGGACTAGCGGGAGGTTGAATGAGCAGTTCTTC
TRBV7-2	once	.	TRBJ1-2	CASSSSRNYGYTF	TGTGCCAGCAGCTCCTCGCGGAACTATGGCTACACCTTC
TRBV15	.	TRBD1	TRBJ2-7	CATSRYSSGTGKNEQYF	TGTGCCACCAGCAGATACTCCTCCGGGACAGGGAAGAACGAGCAGTACTTC
TRBV3-1/TRBV3-2	.	.	TRBJ2-7	CASSSGLLEREQYF	TGTGCCAGCAGCTCGGGACTCTTGGAGCGGGAGCAGTACTTC
TRBV11-1	.	.	TRBJ1-5	CASSLGPPKPQHF	TGTGCCAGCAGCTTAGGGCCCCCAAAGCCCCAGCATTTT
TRBV6-5	.	.	TRBJ2-3	CASTIPGADTQYF	TGTGCCAGCACCATACCGGGGGCAGATACGCAGTATTTT
TRBV4-2	.	.	TRBJ1-1	CASSPLGRQSMNTEAFF	TGTGCCAGCAGCCCCCTAGGCCGACAGTCCATGAACACTGAAGCTTTCTTT
TRBV6-5	.	.	TRBJ1-2	CASSYGLEYGYTF	TGTGCCAGCAGTTACGGCTTGGAGTATGGCTACACCTTC
TRBV5-6	.	TRBD1	TRBJ1-6	CASSLAGTGHNSPLHF	TGTGCCAGCAGCTTGGCCGGGACAGGTCATAATTCACCCCTCCACTTT
TRBV5-8	once	TRBD1	TRBJ1-6	CASSTGTGGNSPLHF	TGTGCCAGCAGCACTGGCACAGGGGGGAATTCACCCCTCCACTTT
TRBV28	.	TRBD1	TRBJ1-1	CASSSPTGQGGRAFF	TGTGCCAGCAGTTCCCCCACCGGACAGGGAGGGCGAGCTTTCTTT
TRBV5-4	few	TRBD1	TRBJ2-7	CASSLGTGREQYF	TGTGCCAGCAGCTTGGGGACAGGGAGGGAGCAGTACTTC
TRBV18	.	.	TRBJ1-2	CASSRGRDLVGGYTF	TGTGCCAGCTCACGGGGCAGGGATTTAGTCGGCGGCTACACCTTC
TRBV27	.	TRBD1	TRBJ1-1	CASSPRQGSRTEAFF	TGTGCCAGCAGTCCCCGACAGGGTTCACGGACTGAAGCTTTCTTT
TRBV19	.	TRBD1	TRBJ1-4	CASSPRDRGPEKLFF	TGTGCCAGTAGTCCGCGGGACAGGGGGCCTGAAAAACTGTTTTTT
TRBV18	.	TRBD1	TRBJ1-5	CASSLGTGPNQPQHF	TGTGCCAGCTCGCTAGGGACAGGTCCTAATCAGCCCCAGCATTTT
TRBV7-9	.	.	TRBJ2-7	CASSLLGTSYEQYF	TGTGCCAGCAGCTTGTTGGGCACCTCCTACGAGCAGTACTTC
TRBV28	.	TRBD1	TRBJ1-2	CASKDRGANYGYTF	TGTGCCAGCAAGGACAGGGGCGCTAACTATGGCTACACCTTC
TRBV5-1	.	TRBD1	TRBJ1-1	CASSRTGGGTEAFF	TGCGCCAGCAGCCGGACAGGGGGCGGCACTGAAGCTTTCTTT
TRBV5-1	once	.	TRBJ1-1	CASSSQGRNTEAFF	TGCGCCAGCAGCTCCCAGGGTCGGAACACTGAAGCTTTCTTT
TRBV10-3	.	.	TRBJ2-7	CAISEGSSYEQYF	TGTGCCATCAGTGAGGGCAGCTCCTACGAGCAGTACTTC
TRBV24-1	.	.	TRBJ1-2	CATSEARSPYGYTF	TGTGCCACCAGTGAAGCCCGGTCCCCCTATGGCTACACCTTC
TRBV6-1	.	TRBD2	TRBJ2-1	CASSAGTSGVQGEQFF	TGTGCCAGCAGTGCCGGGACTAGCGGCGTACAAGGAGAGCAGTTCTTC
TRBV7-9	.	TRBD1	TRBJ1-2	CASSFLQGAGGYTF	TGTGCCAGCAGCTTCTTACAGGGGGCGGGCGGCTACACCTTC
TRBV2	.	TRBD1	TRBJ1-5	CASGRTGGGNQPQHF	TGTGCCAGCGGCCGGACAGGGGGCGGCAATCAGCCCCAGCATTTT
TRBV30	.	TRBD1	TRBJ2-3	CAWGTGLGTDTQYF	TGTGCCTGGGGGACAGGACTGGGCACAGATACGCAGTATTTT
TRBV11-3	few	TRBD2	TRBJ2-2	CASSSWTSGQGNGELFF	TGTGCCAGCAGCTCCTGGACTAGCGGCCAGGGGAACGGGGAGCTGTTTTTT
TRBV6-2/TRBV6-3	.	.	TRBJ1-5	CASSYSPGGGRPQHF	TGTGCCAGCAGTTACTCACCCGGGGGCGGGAGACCCCAGCATTTT